Listed below are T cell receptor beta chains from one sample, sequenced in a study of T cell changes during pregnancy in multiple sclerosis. Some clones are missing from TCRdb's copy, which holds only in-frame ones; the method was immunoSEQ multiplex PCR. The table includes under 80,000 clones, approximately 86% detected once. The sample was peripheral blood, taken in the first trimester of pregnancy. The receptors shown here come from a female donor with multiple sclerosis, enrolled in a pregnancy study. The CDR3 runs from the conserved cysteine through the conserved F or W. Fields, in order: D gene, J gene, V gene, clone size, CDR3 protein, CDR3 DNA. A D gene is named only where the DNA matches it firmly. Part of the rows lack a size; the others show once, few, many or a class for expanded clones.

>NA|TRBJ2-7|TRBV28|NA
CASSPLLGGAYEQYF
TGTGCCAGCAGTCCCCTGTTAGGGGGGGCCTACGAGCAGTACTTC
>NA|TRBJ2-3|TRBV9|NA
CASSVGGADTQYF
TGTGCCAGCAGCGTTGGGGGCGCAGATACGCAGTATTTT
>NA|TRBJ2-6|TRBV30|NA
CAWSVPEYRIISGANVLTF
TGTGCCTGGAGTGTTCCGGAGTACAGGATCATCTCTGGGGCCAACGTCCTGACTTTC
>NA|TRBJ2-4|TRBV4-3|NA
CASSQDSGNIQYF
TGCGCCAGCAGCCAAGATTCGGGAAACATTCAGTACTTC
>TRBD2|TRBJ2-5|TRBV5-1|NA
CASSLVGLGVRETQYF
TGCGCCAGCAGCTTGGTTGGACTAGGGGTGAGGGAGACCCAGTACTTC
>TRBD2|TRBJ2-7|TRBV7-6|NA
CASSALTSGSVYEQYF
TGTGCCAGCAGCGCCCTAACTAGCGGGAGTGTCTACGAGCAGTACTTC
>NA|TRBJ2-7|TRBV28|NA
CASSPPGEYEQYF
TGTGCCAGCAGTCCCCCGGGGGAGTACGAGCAGTACTTC
>NA|TRBJ1-2|TRBV25-1|NA
CASSELNYGYTF
TGTGCCAGCAGTGAACTTAACTATGGCTACACCTTC
>TRBD1|TRBJ2-7|TRBV7-2|NA
CASSLGGQGAFEQYF
TGTGCCAGCAGCTTAGGGGGACAGGGGGCCTTCGAGCAGTACTTC
>NA|TRBJ2-1|TRBV4-1|NA
CASSQDVGRLAHEQFF
TGCGCCAGCAGCCAAGACGTTGGTAGGCTAGCTCATGAGCAGTTCTTC
>TRBD1|TRBJ1-1|TRBV13|NA
CASSFNPGGLNTEAFF
TGTGCCAGCAGCTTCAATCCAGGGGGATTGAACACTGAAGCTTTCTTT
>TRBD2|TRBJ2-7|TRBV4-1|NA
CASSQGSGRVYEQYF
TGCGCCAGCAGCCAAGGAAGCGGGAGGGTATACGAGCAGTACTTC
>NA|TRBJ2-1|TRBV4-2|NA
CANSQLSAHNEQFF
TGTGCCAACAGCCAATTGAGCGCGCACAATGAGCAGTTCTTC
>NA|TRBJ2-3|TRBV9|NA
CASSPKPVGTDTQYF
TGTGCCAGCAGCCCCAAGCCGGTTGGCACAGATACGCAGTATTTT
>NA|TRBJ2-7|TRBV5-1|once
CASSLDLYEQYF
TGCGCCAGCAGCTTGGACTTGTACGAGCAGTACTTC
>TRBD2|TRBJ2-1|TRBV2|NA
CASSELASGRSYNEQFF
TGTGCCAGCAGTGAATTGGCTAGCGGGAGGAGCTACAATGAGCAGTTCTTC
>NA|TRBJ1-2|TRBV19|NA
CASSHGQGYTF
TGTGCCAGCTCACACGGACAGGGCTACACCTTC
>NA|TRBJ2-7|TRBV2|NA
CASSLARGEQYF
TGTGCCAGCAGTTTAGCCCGAGGCGAGCAGTACTTC
>NA|TRBJ2-7|TRBV19|NA
CASSIGGSHEQYF
TGTGCCAGTAGTATAGGAGGGTCCCACGAGCAGTACTTC
>TRBD2|TRBJ2-1|TRBV28|once
CASSYPGLAYNEQFF
TGTGCCAGCAGTTACCCGGGACTAGCCTACAATGAGCAGTTCTTC